These T cell receptor beta chains were read from a single sample in a study of shared clonotypes between healthy human individuals. Sequencing was performed with immunoSEQ multiplex PCR; in TCRdb, only in-frame clones are kept and a portion is missing. This table holds about 2.1 million clones, approximately 94% found once. What was sequenced was naive CD8+ T cells from PBMCs. Receptors were obtained from a young man in good health. Some clones in this sample may be carry-over from other donors' samples. Each CDR3 is given with its conserved first and last residue. The D gene is left open where the match is weak. A row's size may be missing; if present it is once, few, many or a size class.

v_call: TRBV9; clone_size: once; d_call: .; j_call: TRBJ2-7; cdr3_aa: CASSGAVSGTPYEQYF; cdr3_nt: TGTGCCAGCAGCGGGGCCGTGTCAGGGACCCCCTACGAGCAGTACTTC
v_call: TRBV25-1; clone_size: .; d_call: .; j_call: TRBJ1-1; cdr3_aa: CASSETRGFRTEAFF; cdr3_nt: TGTGCCAGCAGTGAGACCAGAGGATTCCGGACTGAAGCTTTCTTT
v_call: TRBV7-9; clone_size: .; d_call: TRBD1; j_call: TRBJ1-1; cdr3_aa: CASRKKTGDTEAFF; cdr3_nt: TGTGCCAGCAGGAAAAAGACAGGGGACACTGAAGCTTTCTTT
v_call: TRBV5-4; clone_size: .; d_call: .; j_call: TRBJ2-2; cdr3_aa: CASSPDRATGELFF; cdr3_nt: TGTGCCAGCAGCCCGGACCGGGCCACCGGGGAGCTGTTTTTT
v_call: TRBV15; clone_size: once; d_call: .; j_call: TRBJ2-7; cdr3_aa: CATSRPSDVDYEQYF; cdr3_nt: TGTGCCACCAGCAGACCCTCTGACGTTGACTACGAGCAGTACTTC
v_call: TRBV9; clone_size: once; d_call: .; j_call: TRBJ2-1; cdr3_aa: CASSVAQRQGNEQFF; cdr3_nt: TGTGCCAGCAGCGTAGCCCAACGTCAGGGAAATGAGCAGTTCTTC
v_call: TRBV6-5; clone_size: .; d_call: .; j_call: TRBJ2-7; cdr3_aa: CASSNDGSYEQYF; cdr3_nt: TGTGCCAGCAGCAACGACGGGAGCTACGAGCAGTACTTC
v_call: TRBV9; clone_size: .; d_call: .; j_call: TRBJ1-4; cdr3_aa: CASSAGGSADEKLFF; cdr3_nt: TGTGCCAGCAGCGCCGGGGGGAGCGCCGATGAAAAACTGTTTTTT
v_call: TRBV10-1; clone_size: .; d_call: .; j_call: TRBJ2-2; cdr3_aa: CATRGGGTGELFF; cdr3_nt: TGCGCCACACGGGGAGGCGGGACCGGGGAGCTGTTTTTT
v_call: TRBV5-8; clone_size: once; d_call: .; j_call: TRBJ2-3; cdr3_aa: CASTPGLSSTDTQYF; cdr3_nt: TGTGCCAGCACCCCTGGGCTGAGTAGCACAGATACGCAGTATTTT
v_call: TRBV7-6; clone_size: .; d_call: TRBD2; j_call: TRBJ2-1; cdr3_aa: CASSFGRSGNNEQFF; cdr3_nt: TGTGCCAGCAGCTTTGGGCGTAGCGGGAATAATGAGCAGTTCTTC
v_call: TRBV30; clone_size: .; d_call: TRBD2; j_call: TRBJ2-7; cdr3_aa: CAWSAGLVSSYYEQYF; cdr3_nt: TGTGCCTGGAGTGCGGGACTAGTATCTTCATACTACGAGCAGTACTTC
v_call: TRBV4-3; clone_size: .; d_call: .; j_call: TRBJ1-4; cdr3_aa: CASSQESFGWAKLFF; cdr3_nt: TGCGCCAGCAGCCAAGAAAGCTTCGGGTGGGCAAAACTGTTTTTT
v_call: TRBV9; clone_size: once; d_call: TRBD1; j_call: TRBJ1-2; cdr3_aa: CASSVGGGGNYGYTF; cdr3_nt: TGTGCCAGCAGCGTAGGAGGGGGCGGCAACTATGGCTACACCTTC
v_call: TRBV7-8; clone_size: .; d_call: .; j_call: TRBJ2-1; cdr3_aa: CASSLDGEQFF; cdr3_nt: TGTGCCAGCAGCTTAGATGGTGAGCAGTTCTTC
v_call: TRBV5-8; clone_size: once; d_call: .; j_call: TRBJ2-6; cdr3_aa: CASSFGGASSGANVLTF; cdr3_nt: TGTGCCAGCAGCTTCGGGGGCGCGAGCTCTGGGGCCAACGTCCTGACTTTC
v_call: TRBV7-8; clone_size: .; d_call: .; j_call: TRBJ2-3; cdr3_aa: CASRLAPDSSTDTQYF; cdr3_nt: TGTGCCAGCAGATTGGCCCCCGACTCAAGCACAGATACGCAGTATTTT
v_call: TRBV5-4; clone_size: .; d_call: TRBD2; j_call: TRBJ2-7; cdr3_aa: CASSDLAGGPKQYF; cdr3_nt: TGTGCCAGCAGCGACCTAGCGGGAGGGCCGAAGCAGTACTTC
v_call: TRBV5-4; clone_size: .; d_call: TRBD1; j_call: TRBJ1-1; cdr3_aa: CASSPRDRAWTEAFF; cdr3_nt: TGTGCCAGCAGCCCGAGGGACAGGGCTTGGACTGAAGCTTTCTTT
v_call: TRBV29-1; clone_size: .; d_call: TRBD1; j_call: TRBJ2-7; cdr3_aa: CSVGPGTAKRWYEQYF; cdr3_nt: TGCAGCGTCGGTCCCGGGACAGCCAAACGTTGGTACGAGCAGTACTTC
v_call: TRBV15; clone_size: once; d_call: .; j_call: TRBJ2-7; cdr3_aa: CATSRSAGSHEQYF; cdr3_nt: TGTGCCACCAGCAGATCGGCGGGCAGTCACGAGCAGTACTTC
v_call: TRBV29-1; clone_size: once; d_call: TRBD1; j_call: TRBJ2-4; cdr3_aa: CSAGQGDYIQYF; cdr3_nt: TGCAGCGCCGGACAGGGGGATTACATTCAGTACTTC
v_call: TRBV4-1; clone_size: .; d_call: TRBD2; j_call: TRBJ2-2; cdr3_aa: CASSQQTGTRGELFF; cdr3_nt: TGCGCCAGCAGCCAGCAAACCGGGACTAGGGGGGAGCTGTTTTTT
v_call: TRBV2; clone_size: .; d_call: TRBD2; j_call: TRBJ2-1; cdr3_aa: CASSGTSGSYNEQFF; cdr3_nt: TGTGCCAGCAGTGGAACTAGCGGAAGCTACAATGAGCAGTTCTTC
v_call: TRBV4-2; clone_size: .; d_call: TRBD1; j_call: TRBJ2-7; cdr3_aa: CASSQGLGQGYEQYF; cdr3_nt: TGTGCCAGCAGCCAGGGACTCGGACAGGGTTACGAGCAGTACTTC
v_call: TRBV9; clone_size: .; d_call: TRBD2; j_call: TRBJ2-7; cdr3_aa: CASSPPSGYGSYEQYF; cdr3_nt: TGTGCCAGCAGCCCTCCTAGCGGCTACGGCTCCTACGAGCAGTACTTC